Listed below are T cell receptor beta chains from one sample, sequenced in a study of beta chain features in type 1 diabetes. Assay: immunoSEQ multiplex PCR; the TCRdb copy retains only in-frame clones and omits some. Among some 700,000 clones listed, about an eighth were seen once. Material for sequencing was naive CD4+ T cells from blood. These receptors originate from a man between 18 and 29 years old with type 1 diabetes. The CDR3 runs from the conserved cysteine through the conserved F or W. Rows may omit the clone size; those that give it use once, few, many or a size class.

clone_size: -; v_call: TRBV5-6; cdr3_aa: CASSLRDSRRQYF
clone_size: few; v_call: TRBV27; cdr3_aa: CASSRNSQVHTEAFF
clone_size: few; v_call: TRBV7-2; cdr3_aa: CASSTLVLGGEQYF
clone_size: few; v_call: TRBV10-3; cdr3_aa: CAIATSPQETQYF
clone_size: -; v_call: TRBV10-3; cdr3_aa: CAIRDHSGNTIYF
clone_size: -; v_call: TRBV10-3; cdr3_aa: CAISDSQGNTGELFF
clone_size: few; v_call: TRBV5-1; cdr3_aa: CASSLGQGLHNEQFF
clone_size: few; v_call: TRBV28; cdr3_aa: CASRSGAGASYEQYF
clone_size: -; v_call: TRBV11-2; cdr3_aa: CASSLNTGVNEKLFF
clone_size: -; v_call: TRBV2; cdr3_aa: CASTPTVGNSPLHF
clone_size: -; v_call: TRBV6-6; cdr3_aa: CASVINYEQYF
clone_size: few; v_call: TRBV10-3; cdr3_aa: CAISPGEKLFF
clone_size: -; v_call: TRBV2; cdr3_aa: CASRGLNSGANVLTF
clone_size: -; v_call: TRBV2; cdr3_aa: CATLSTLSGGSYNEQFF
clone_size: -; v_call: TRBV28; cdr3_aa: CASRSGMNTEAFF
clone_size: few; v_call: TRBV25-1; cdr3_aa: CASSEMGRGRDTQYF
clone_size: -; v_call: TRBV2; cdr3_aa: CASSSGAGTDTQYF
clone_size: -; v_call: TRBV7-9; cdr3_aa: CASTAGSSLGGYTF
clone_size: -; v_call: TRBV7-9; cdr3_aa: CASSLGTGENYEQYF
clone_size: few; v_call: TRBV27; cdr3_aa: CASSLRKDGWANSPLHF
clone_size: -; v_call: TRBV14; cdr3_aa: CASSWDRGNYGYTF
clone_size: -; v_call: TRBV29-1; cdr3_aa: CSFATNEKLFF
clone_size: few; v_call: TRBV12-5; cdr3_aa: CATHPRGVIYEQYF
clone_size: -; v_call: TRBV9; cdr3_aa: CASSVDFSSQSKNIQYF
clone_size: few; v_call: TRBV30; cdr3_aa: CAWSDEGNQPQHF
clone_size: -; v_call: TRBV5-5; cdr3_aa: CASRSDRGRKNEKLFF
clone_size: few; v_call: TRBV2; cdr3_aa: CASSGRGQGVIGYGYTF
clone_size: -; v_call: TRBV7-2; cdr3_aa: CASSLEAVGYTF
clone_size: few; v_call: TRBV30; cdr3_aa: CAWSEPASLKAIYEQYF
clone_size: few; v_call: TRBV11-2; cdr3_aa: CASAVYNEQFF